This T cell receptor beta chain was documented in a study of response to subunit inactivated influenza vaccine. Findings and limits, study-wide: Authors suggested each seasonal flu vaccination may recruit only limited numbers of new T cells.

The ends were cut back, 4 bases at V and 4 bases at J, with 16 bases in the middle. The CDR3 has 16 amino acids. Only a few counts were recorded for this clonotype. Its antigen is not identified. Using its own MiXCR run on the RT-PCR reads, TCRdb lists one record per CDR3 protein. The table includes hundreds of thousands of distinct CDR3 sequences, approximately 21% detected once. The V call is TRBV12-3 or TRBV12-4, the J call TRBJ1-4; no reliable D call. The receptor was isolated from a man aged 50-75 years who received an inactivated influenza vaccine. Source: PBMCs from blood, taken about 20 months after vaccination. The CDR3 sequence is CASSSQSPVVNEKLFF. In nucleotides, the CDR3 is TGTGCCAGCAGTTCCCAATCCCCAGTCGTTAATGAAAAACTGTTTTTT.